Below are 20 T cell receptor beta chains sequenced from a single sample in a study of beta chain features in type 1 diabetes. Reverse transcribing all isolated RNA meant expressed TCRB transcripts were sequenced. TCRdb keeps only in-frame clones here, not all; method: immunoSEQ multiplex PCR. The sample consists of about 320,000 clones, approximately 15% of them appearing once. What was sequenced was central memory CD4+ T cells from blood. These receptor sequences come from a man under 40 in good health.

The chain is built from TRBV15 and TRBJ2-4; D gene ambiguous. V shed 6 bases and J shed 4 bases, with 10 bases lying between them. Germline CDR1 is LNHNV and CDR2 is YYDKDF (reference sequence). The CDR3 spans 13 residues. The CDR3 nucleotides are TGTGCCACCAGTCCCGATACGAAAAACATTCAGTACTTC. Translation gives CATSPDTKNIQYF.

The chain recombines TRBV5-6 with TRBJ2-3; D is uncertain. Trimming shortened V by 0 bases and J by 2 bases, and 10 bases separated the two germline ends. Germline values: CDR1 SGHDT, CDR2 YYEEEE. CDR3 size: 15 residues. DNA of the CDR3: TGTGCCAGCAGCTTGGGCACAAGGTCCACAGATACGCAGTATTTT. Its protein is CASSLGTRSTDTQYF.

This clone was counted only a few times. The chain carries TRBV5-1 and TRBJ2-6, with D possibly being TRBD1 (5 bases). The CDR3 runs 17 residues. Germline V gene sequence: CDR1 SGHRS, CDR2 YFSETQ. The V end was cut by 3 bases, the J end by 0 bases, with 13 bases between. The CDR3 region is CASSSGAASSGANVLTF. CDR3 nucleotide sequence: TGCGCCAGCAGCTCTGGGGCCGCCTCCTCTGGGGCCAACGTCCTGACTTTC.

This clone has a handful of counts. V usage is TRBV7-2 and J usage is TRBJ2-6; 8 bases line up with TRBD1. The CDR3 has 18 residues. Germline-derived CDR1 and CDR2 are SGHTA and FQGNSA. V gave up 5 bases and J gave up 1 base; unmatched junction bases: 10. CDR3 loop: CASSVTGTGLSGANVLTF. Here the CDR3 DNA reads TGTGCCAGCAGCGTAACCGGGACAGGCCTATCTGGGGCCAACGTCCTGACTTTC. The whole variable domain, filled in from reference TRBV7-2 and TRBJ2-6, reads GAGVSQSPSNKVTEKGKDVELRCDPISGHTALYWYRQSLGQGLEFLIYFQGNSAPDKSGLPSDRFSAERTGGSVSTLTIQRTQQEDSAVYLCASSVTGTGLSGANVLTFGAGSRLTVL.

The rearrangement links TRBV5-1 to TRBJ2-1; maybe TRBD2 (7 bases). The CDR3 contains 17 residues. Germline V gene sequence: CDR1 SGHRS, CDR2 YFSETQ. V lost 4 bases and J lost 7, with 24 bases in between. CDR3 in amino acids: CASSPRSEGGLGNEQFF. For the CDR3, the DNA is TGCGCCAGCAGCCCCAGGTCGGAGGGGGGGCTAGGGAATGAGCAGTTCTTC.

This clone was observed a few times. The gene calls are TRBV5-4 and TRBJ2-5; TRBD1 matches 7 bases. The V gene end was trimmed by 0 bases and the J gene end by 7 bases; junction bases not matched to a gene: 12. Germline CDR1 reads SGHNT; CDR2 reads YYREEE (reference sequence). CDR3 length: 16 residues. DNA of the CDR3: TGTGCCAGCAGCTTGGCCCAAGGGTCTCGACAGGGGACCCAGTACTTC. Translating gives CASSLAQGSRQGTQYF.

This clone occurred a few times. The genes are TRBV5-1 and TRBJ2-1; D gene unclear. CDR1 is SGHRS, CDR2 YFSETQ, per germline. This CDR3 has 15 residues. Trimming pared 4 bases from V and 8 bases from J, leaving 19 bases between. CDR3 in amino acids: CASSQALPKGDEQFF. The CDR3 coding sequence is TGCGCCAGCAGCCAAGCATTACCGAAGGGCGATGAGCAGTTCTTC.

This clone was observed a few times. The V gene is TRBV5-1, the J gene TRBJ1-2; no firm D call. The length of the CDR3 is 13 residues. Germline values: CDR1 SGHRS, CDR2 YFSETQ. V was trimmed by 4 bases and J by 5 bases, leaving 12 bases between them. The CDR3 loop reads CASSPFSGYGYTF. CDR3 coding DNA: TGCGCCAGCAGCCCGTTTTCCGGGTATGGCTACACCTTC. The full variable domain, its missing parts supplied by reference TRBV5-1 and TRBJ1-2, is KAGVTQTPRYLIKTRGQQVTLSCSPISGHRSVSWYQQTPGQGLQFLFEYFSETQRNKGNFPGRFSGRQFSNSRSEMNVSTLELGDSALYLCASSPFSGYGYTFGSGTRLTVV.

This clone was detected a few times. The CDR3 here is CASSQVGQGYEQFF. CDR3 in DNA: TGCGCCAGCAGCCAAGTGGGACAGGGATATGAGCAGTTCTTC. The chain uses TRBV4-1 and TRBJ2-1, with TRBD1 identical over 9 bases. Germline CDR1 reads MGHRA; CDR2 reads YSYEKL. The CDR3 loop spans 14 amino acids. Trimming took 1 base from V and 8 from J; bases not matched to a gene: 3.

The V call is TRBV30, the J call TRBJ1-5; 9 bases map to TRBD1. Germline-derived CDR1 and CDR2 are GTSNPN and SVGIG (reference sequence). The CDR3 contains 14 residues. V lost 4 bases to trimming and J lost 7 bases; unmatched junction nucleotides: 8. The CDR3 protein is CAWKSGTGSQPQHF. The CDR3 DNA follows: TGTGCCTGGAAATCCGGGACAGGGTCGCAGCCCCAGCATTTT.

This clone has more than one count but fewer than ten. The chain has TRBV5-1 and TRBJ2-7; D is undetermined. CDR1 is SGHRS, CDR2 YFSETQ, per germline. Trimming removed 5 bases at V and 7 bases at J, with 16 bases between. The CDR3 extends over 13 amino acids. CDR3 residues: CASRGATDGEQYF. The CDR3 nucleotides are TGCGCCAGCAGGGGCGCGACCGACGGGGAGCAGTACTTC.

The chain has TRBV25-1 and TRBJ1-2; D gene uncertain. The germline CDR1 and CDR2 sequences are MGHDK and SYGVNS. The CDR3 sequence is 13 residues long. The germline V and J ends were trimmed by 7 bases and 4 bases, with 13 bases remaining between them. The CDR3 loop reads CASTLREGYGYTF. The CDR3 coding sequence is TGTGCCAGCACCCTTAGGGAGGGCTATGGCTACACCTTC.

This chain links TRBV6-1 with TRBJ1-1; D call uncertain. CDR1 MNHNS and CDR2 SASEGT come from the germline V gene. This CDR3 contains 13 residues. V was pared by 5 bases and J by 0 bases, with 7 bases between. The CDR3 spells CASSFAMNTEAFF. The DNA for the CDR3 is TGTGCCAGCAGTTTTGCTATGAACACTGAAGCTTTCTTT.

This clone was observed a handful of times. V is TRBV5-6 and J is TRBJ2-1; D might be TRBD2 (7 bases). The CDR3 runs to 14 residues. V lost 2 bases and J lost 9, with 15 bases in between. Germline CDR1 SGHDT, CDR2 YYEEEE. CDR3 in amino acids: CASSLFSGEGEQFF. The CDR3 nucleotides read TGTGCCAGCAGCTTATTTTCAGGGGAGGGTGAGCAGTTCTTC.

As concerns this clone: The same CDR3 can be traced to other DNA sequences in this sample. This rearrangement joins TRBV19 to TRBJ1-3; D is undetermined. V lost 5 bases and J lost 0, with 5 bases in between. The germline CDR1 and CDR2 sequences are LNHDA and SQIVND (reference sequence). The length of the CDR3 is 13 residues. CDR3 DNA: TGTGCCAGTAGTCCTAACTCTGGAAACACCATATATTTT. Its translation is CASSPNSGNTIYF.

This clone was picked up a small number of times. The chain joins TRBV6-1 to TRBJ1-2, with TRBD1 matching over 10 bases. Germline CDR1 reads MNHNS; CDR2 reads SASEGT. The CDR3 length is 15 residues. With 2 bases clipped from V and 3 bases from J, the junction kept 3 bases outside the gene matches. The CDR3 is CASSELGTGDYGYTF. CDR3 DNA: TGTGCCAGCAGTGAACTCGGGACAGGGGACTATGGCTACACCTTC.

The genes are TRBV5-1 and TRBJ1-6; D is undetermined. The V end lost 0 bases, the J end lost 9 bases, and 16 bases lay between the germline ends. CDR3 size: 16 residues. CDR1 is SGHRS and CDR2 is YFSETQ in the germline V gene. CDR3 in amino acids: CASSLVSGYSSSPLHF. In DNA, the CDR3 is TGCGCCAGCAGCTTGGTTTCAGGTTACTCAAGTTCACCCCTCCACTTT.

This chain joins TRBV7-2 and TRBJ2-7; D call uncertain. The CDR3 loop spans 15 amino acids. CDR1 and CDR2 from the germline V gene are SGHTA and FQGNSA. V lost 5 bases, J lost 1 base, and 15 bases lay in between. The CDR3 DNA sequence: TGTGCCAGCAGCAAGAGCGAGGTGGGTTCCTACGAGCAGTACTTC. Translating gives CASSKSEVGSYEQYF.

The CDR3 DNA reads TGTGCCAGCAGCTTAAAGCAAGAGACCCAGTACTTC. Amino acid sequence: CASSLKQETQYF. The chain combines TRBV7-9 with TRBJ2-5; unclear D gene. Deletions cut 2 bases from V and 2 bases from J, with 3 bases between. The CDR3 is 12 residues long. Germline V gene sequence: CDR1 SEHNR, CDR2 FQNEAQ (reference sequence).

The rearrangement joins TRBV19 to TRBJ1-1, with D unresolved. The CDR3 extends over 12 amino acids. Trimming stripped 6 bases from V and 1 base from J, with 6 bases between. Germline CDR1 reads LNHDA; CDR2 reads SQIVND (reference sequence). CDR3 nucleotide sequence: TGTGCCAGTAGGCGGGAGAACACTGAAGCTTTCTTT. It translates to CASRRENTEAFF.